These T cell receptor beta chains were read from a single sample in a study of shared T cell receptors in the human thymus. Only in-frame clones appear in the TCRdb table, and some are missing; sequencing was by immunoSEQ multiplex PCR. The table shows around 68,000 clones, with about 96% occurring only once. Input material: thymocytes. The receptors here all came from a human donor. The CDR3 runs from the conserved cysteine through the conserved F or W. Each record gives: J gene, D gene, clone size, V gene, CDR3 protein, CDR3 DNA. D genes are given only for firm matches. Rows may omit the clone size; those that give it use once, few, many or a size class.

TRBJ2-1	NA	NA	TRBV5-6	CASSLVVWGEQFF	TGTGCCAGCAGCTTGGTTGTCTGGGGAGAGCAGTTCTTC
TRBJ2-5	TRBD2	NA	TRBV7-9	CASSPWERGYQETQYF	TGTGCCAGCAGCCCCTGGGAGCGGGGGTACCAAGAGACCCAGTACTTC
TRBJ1-1	NA	NA	TRBV15	CATSRRKAEDTEAFF	TGTGCCACCAGCAGAAGGAAGGCGGAGGACACTGAAGCTTTCTTT
TRBJ1-4	NA	NA	TRBV5-6	CASSLVVSMGTNEKLFF	TGTGCCAGCAGCTTAGTAGTGTCCATGGGAACTAATGAAAAACTGTTTTTT
TRBJ1-3	NA	NA	TRBV5-1	CASSLGFGVKGNTIYF	TGCGCCAGCAGCCTGGGGTTCGGGGTCAAGGGAAACACCATATATTTT
TRBJ1-2	NA	once	TRBV5-1	CASSLEQGGGYTF	TGCGCCAGCAGCTTGGAGCAGGGAGGTGGCTACACCTTC
TRBJ2-5	NA	NA	TRBV5-1	CASSPGQEKETQYF	TGCGCCAGCAGCCCGGGACAAGAAAAAGAGACCCAGTACTTC
TRBJ2-5	TRBD2	NA	TRBV9	CASTPSRRGETQYF	TGTGCCAGCACCCCTTCCAGGCGGGGGGAGACCCAGTACTTC
TRBJ2-5	TRBD1	NA	TRBV6-1	CASNLSRGPGETQYF	TGTGCCAGTAACCTGTCGAGGGGGCCGGGGGAGACCCAGTACTTC
TRBJ1-1	NA	once	TRBV4-2	CASSQSLGGRGVNTEAFF	TGTGCCAGCAGCCAATCCCTCGGCGGGCGAGGTGTGAACACTGAAGCTTTCTTT
TRBJ1-1	TRBD1	NA	TRBV11-3	CASSLQGANTEAFF	TGTGCCAGCAGCCTACAGGGGGCGAACACTGAAGCTTTCTTT
TRBJ1-2	TRBD1	NA	TRBV27	CASSHRGPATGNYGYTF	TGTGCCAGCAGCCACCGAGGGCCCGCGACAGGGAACTATGGCTACACCTTC
TRBJ2-5	TRBD2	NA	TRBV6-1	CASSEAYGGGAGETQYF	TGTGCCAGCAGTGAAGCGTATGGCGGGGGGGCCGGAGAGACCCAGTACTTC
TRBJ2-7	TRBD1	NA	TRBV7-9	CASSSRRGQGTGEQYF	TGTGCCAGCAGCTCCCGTAGGGGACAGGGGACGGGGGAGCAGTACTTC
TRBJ2-2	NA	NA	TRBV21-1	CASSPGTGALTTGELFF	TGTGCCAGCAGTCCCGGGACAGGGGCTTTAACCACCGGGGAGCTGTTTTTT
TRBJ2-2	NA	NA	TRBV6-4	CASSDSTATHNQGMNTGELFF	TGTGCCAGCAGTGACTCGACTGCCACACACAATCAGGGGATGAACACCGGGGAGCTGTTTTTT
TRBJ1-2	NA	NA	TRBV29-1	CSASDRPSDYGYTF	TGCAGCGCTTCGGACCGACCCTCTGACTATGGCTACACCTTC
TRBJ2-3	NA	NA	TRBV5-6	CASSCDRQVRRTDTQYF	TGTGCCAGCAGCTGTGACAGACAGGTCCGCCGCACAGATACGCAGTATTTT
TRBJ1-1	TRBD1	NA	TRBV2	CASIGGTAMNTEAFF	TGTGCCAGCATCGGAGGGACAGCCATGAACACTGAAGCTTTCTTT
TRBJ2-3	TRBD2	NA	TRBV2	CASSDGGGFYDTQYF	TGTGCCAGCAGTGATGGGGGGGGGTTTTACGATACGCAGTATTTT
TRBJ2-3	NA	NA	TRBV2	CASTMTNTDTQYF	TGTGCCAGCACCATGACTAACACAGATACGCAGTATTTT
TRBJ1-2	NA	NA	TRBV5-1	CASSRPEDVGNYGYTF	TGCGCCAGCAGCCGACCCGAAGACGTGGGGAACTATGGCTACACCTTC
TRBJ2-5	NA	NA	TRBV5-1	CASSVDRNQETQYF	TGCGCCAGCAGCGTAGACAGGAATCAAGAGACCCAGTACTTC
TRBJ2-7	NA	once	TRBV27	CASSPGGQLSYEQYF	TGTGCCAGCAGCCCCGGGGGTCAGCTCTCCTACGAGCAGTACTTC
TRBJ2-3	TRBD1	NA	TRBV5-4	CASSPMTGADTQYF	TGTGCCAGCAGCCCAATGACAGGGGCCGATACGCAGTATTTT
TRBJ2-2	NA	NA	TRBV9	CASSARGTADVGTGELFF	TGTGCCAGCAGCGCCCGCGGGACAGCCGACGTAGGAACCGGGGAGCTGTTTTTT
TRBJ2-7	NA	NA	TRBV19	CASSIERQGLYEQYF	TGTGCCAGTAGTATAGAGCGCCAGGGCCTCTACGAGCAGTACTTC
TRBJ1-1	TRBD1	NA	TRBV14	CASSQDADRDTEAFF	TGTGCCAGCAGCCAAGATGCGGACAGGGACACTGAAGCTTTCTTT
TRBJ1-2	TRBD1	NA	TRBV7-2	CASSATGAFYGYTF	TGTGCCAGCAGTGCCACAGGGGCCTTCTATGGCTACACCTTC
TRBJ1-5	NA	NA	TRBV7-9	CASSQQNQPQHF	TGTGCCAGCAGCCAACAAAATCAGCCCCAGCATTTT
TRBJ1-4	NA	NA	TRBV5-1	CASSLGQGKGEKLFF	TGCGCCAGCAGCCTGGGTCAGGGGAAGGGCGAAAAACTGTTTTTT
TRBJ2-7	NA	NA	TRBV27	CASSLTVNHYEQYF	TGTGCCAGCAGTTTAACCGTAAACCACTACGAGCAGTACTTC
TRBJ1-6	NA	NA	TRBV2	CASSHGGQRSSYNSPLHF	TGTGCCAGCAGTCATGGTGGGCAGAGGAGCTCCTATAATTCACCCCTCCACTTT
TRBJ1-6	NA	NA	TRBV19	CASSGYRDLLQNRHSPLHF	TGTGCCAGTAGTGGCTACCGGGACCTTTTACAAAACCGACATTCACCCCTCCACTTT
TRBJ1-2	NA	NA	TRBV19	CASRREQRYTF	TGTGCCAGTAGAAGGGAGCAGCGCTACACCTTC
TRBJ1-3	TRBD1	NA	TRBV28	CAHRGKGNSGNTIYF	TGTGCCCACAGGGGGAAAGGGAACTCTGGAAACACCATATATTTT
TRBJ1-5	TRBD1	NA	TRBV19	CASRGQDALQPQHF	TGTGCCAGCCGCGGACAGGACGCGCTGCAGCCCCAGCATTTT
TRBJ1-3	NA	once	TRBV7-6	CASSNRDRYSGNTIYF	TGTGCCAGCAGCAACCGGGACCGCTACTCTGGAAACACCATATATTTT
TRBJ1-6	NA	NA	TRBV19	CASSHSGGSPLHF	TGTGCCAGTAGTCATTCCGGGGGTTCACCCCTCCACTTT
TRBJ1-1	TRBD1	NA	TRBV14	CASTTTLTGGTEAFF	TGTGCCAGCACCACCACGTTAACAGGGGGAACTGAAGCTTTCTTT
TRBJ2-7	TRBD1	NA	TRBV15	CATSSVLDRGPYEQYF	TGTGCCACCAGCAGTGTTCTCGACAGGGGCCCCTACGAGCAGTACTTC
TRBJ2-1	TRBD2	NA	TRBV9	CASTSGGDTYNEQFF	TGTGCCAGCACCAGTGGGGGGGATACTTACAATGAGCAGTTCTTC
TRBJ2-7	NA	NA	TRBV6-4	CASSGSAGPTNEQYF	TGTGCCAGCAGTGGGTCCGCAGGGCCGACGAACGAGCAGTACTTC
TRBJ2-7	NA	NA	TRBV2	CASSPSDSYEQYF	TGTGCCAGCAGTCCTAGCGACTCCTACGAGCAGTACTTC
TRBJ1-6	NA	NA	TRBV6-6	CASSYLDSAYNSPLHF	TGTGCCAGCAGTTACTTGGACAGTGCCTATAATTCACCCCTCCACTTT
TRBJ1-2	NA	NA	TRBV6-1	CASSSRGQPYGYTF	TGTGCCAGCAGCTCTCGTGGACAGCCTTATGGCTACACCTTC
TRBJ1-1	NA	once	TRBV7-3	CASSLAGVTTEAFF	TGTGCCAGCAGCCTGGCGGGGGTGACCACTGAAGCTTTCTTT
TRBJ2-1	NA	NA	TRBV2	CASKLGRDSYSYNEQFF	TGTGCCAGCAAGCTTGGACGGGACTCATACTCCTACAATGAGCAGTTCTTC
TRBJ1-2	NA	NA	TRBV11-2	CASSLPEMPGYTF	TGTGCCAGCAGCTTACCTGAGATGCCTGGCTACACCTTC
TRBJ1-1	TRBD1	NA	TRBV5-8	CASNRRGTEAFF	TGTGCCAGCAACCGCAGGGGGACTGAAGCTTTCTTT
TRBJ2-5	TRBD2	NA	TRBV28	CASSPTRRGGRAQYF	TGTGCCAGCAGCCCAACGAGGCGGGGGGGAAGGGCCCAGTACTTC
TRBJ1-5	NA	NA	TRBV7-2	CASSLEGGKRGASNQPQHF	TGTGCCAGCAGCTTAGAAGGCGGAAAGAGGGGGGCGAGCAATCAGCCCCAGCATTTT
TRBJ1-5	NA	NA	TRBV6-5	CATLAGQPQHF	TGTGCCACCCTGGCTGGTCAGCCCCAGCATTTT
TRBJ1-2	TRBD1	once	TRBV30	CACFQGQGVHYTF	TGTGCCTGTTTCCAGGGACAGGGGGTCCACTACACCTTC
TRBJ2-3	NA	NA	TRBV9	CASSSRPRGTDTQYF	TGTGCCAGCAGCTCTCGCCCCCGGGGCACAGATACGCAGTATTTT
TRBJ2-3	TRBD1	NA	TRBV7-9	CASSDRQGSTDTQYF	TGTGCCAGCAGCGACCGACAGGGGTCCACAGATACGCAGTATTTT
TRBJ2-5	NA	NA	TRBV5-1	CASKGWETQYF	TGCGCCAGCAAGGGTTGGGAGACCCAGTACTTC
TRBJ1-2	TRBD1	NA	TRBV4-2	CASSPGGTAHVSGYTF	TGTGCCAGCAGCCCAGGAGGGACAGCTCACGTGTCTGGCTACACCTTC
TRBJ1-5	TRBD1	NA	TRBV10-2	CASSEWDRDNQPQHF	TGCGCCAGCAGTGAGTGGGACAGGGATAATCAGCCCCAGCATTTT